Presented here are 15 T cell receptor beta chains from one specimen sequenced in a study of cytomegalovirus exposure and HLA in healthy donors. In the PCR, 60 Vbeta and 13 Jbeta primers were used. Here immunoSEQ multiplex PCR was the method, and the copy in TCRdb shows in-frame clones only, minus some. This table holds a few hundred thousand clones, 80% to 90% found once. Sequenced: PBMCs. These TCRs come from a man aged 30-40 years in good health and CMV-seronegative.

The chain is built from TRBV27 and TRBJ2-2; 7 bases are a match to TRBD2. With 5 bases clipped from V and 5 bases from J, the junction kept 8 bases outside the gene matches. Germline CDR1 and CDR2: MNHEY and SMNVEV (reference sequence). The CDR3 is 15 amino acids. The CDR3 DNA is TGTGCCAGCAGTCTAACTGGGGGACTAACCGGGGAGCTGTTTTTT. Protein: CASSLTGGLTGELFF.

The CDR3 DNA follows: TGCGCCAGCAGCTTCGACAGGGGGCCGAATTCACCCCTCCACTTT. This encodes CASSFDRGPNSPLHF. This chain links TRBV5-1 with TRBJ1-6, with TRBD1 matching 10 bases. Germline trimming cut 2 bases from V and 7 bases from J; bases unmatched to any gene: 3. The V gene's germline CDR1 is SGHRS and CDR2 YFSETQ. CDR3 size: 15 residues.

The V call is TRBV10-2, the J call TRBJ2-7; weak D call: TRBD2 (5 bases). CDR3 length: 14 residues. Germline-derived CDR1 and CDR2 are WSHSY and SAAADI. With 6 bases removed from V and 5 bases from J, the gap between germline ends came to 17 bases. CDR3 in DNA: TGCGCCAGCAGGGGAGACGGGCCACCCGACGAGCAGTACTTC. This translates into CASRGDGPPDEQYF.

The V call is TRBV11-2, the J call TRBJ2-5; D gene unclear. The V gene lost 1 base and the J gene lost 1 base, with 7 bases spanning the gap. The germline CDR1 and CDR2 sequences are SGHAT and FQNNGV. The CDR3 spans 14 residues. CDR3 in amino acids: CASSLVTVQETQYF. The DNA for the CDR3 is TGTGCCAGCAGCTTAGTCACAGTCCAAGAGACCCAGTACTTC.

The V and J genes are TRBV9 and TRBJ1-3; D gene uncertain. This CDR3 has 15 residues. The ends were cut back, 0 bases at V and 0 bases at J, with 7 bases in the middle. Germline V lookup: CDR1 SGDLS, CDR2 YYNGEE. CDR3 protein: CASSVGSHSGNTIYF. CDR3 coding DNA: TGTGCCAGCAGCGTAGGCAGTCACTCTGGAAACACCATATATTTT.

This clone was seen only a few times. The chain has TRBV7-8 and TRBJ2-1; a weak D match, TRBD2 (5 bases). V was pared by 0 bases and J by 12 bases, with 18 bases between. This CDR3 is 15 amino acids long. Germline CDR1 SGHVS, CDR2 FQNEAQ. Here the CDR3 DNA reads TGTGCCAGCAGCTTAGCGAGGAGGTTTGGAACCGGGCAGTTCTTC. Protein sequence: CASSLARRFGTGQFF.

The chain has TRBV6-6 and TRBJ1-5, with 7 bases fitting TRBD1. Trimming took 7 bases from V and 0 from J; bases not matched to a gene: 6. Germline V gives CDR1 MNHNY, CDR2 SVGAGI (reference sequence). The length of the CDR3 is 15 residues. CDR3 sequence: CASTKQGTSNQPQHF. For the CDR3, the DNA is TGTGCCAGCACCAAACAGGGGACTAGCAATCAGCCCCAGCATTTT.

V usage is TRBV5-1 and J usage is TRBJ1-1; D not certain. This CDR3 is 14 amino acids long. V lost 4 bases to trimming and J lost 3 bases, with 13 bases between them. Germline V lookup: CDR1 SGHRS, CDR2 YFSETQ. CDR3 amino acids: CASSPGHVDTEAFF. In nucleotides, the CDR3 is TGCGCCAGCAGCCCAGGTCATGTGGACACTGAAGCTTTCTTT.

This clone was counted only a few times. The genes are TRBV5-1 and TRBJ2-1, with D maybe TRBD2 (7 bases). The V and J ends lost 0 bases and 8 bases respectively, with 12 bases between them. Looked up from germline, CDR1 is SGHRS and CDR2 is YFSETQ. This CDR3 contains 14 residues. The DNA of the CDR3 is TGCGCCAGCAGCTTGGAGGGGGGGGGAGATGAGCAGTTCTTC. Translating gives CASSLEGGGDEQFF.

The genes are TRBV4-2 and TRBJ2-5; perhaps TRBD2 as D (5 bases). The CDR3 sequence is 14 residues long. Germline assignment: CDR1 LGHNA and CDR2 YNFKEQ. Trimming took 0 bases from V and 3 from J, leaving 8 bases between them. The CDR3, as DNA: TGTGCCAGCAGCCAAGATGAGGGTGAAGAGACCCAGTACTTC. Protein sequence: CASSQDEGEETQYF.

The chain is built from TRBV5-5 and TRBJ2-7, with D possibly being TRBD1 (5 bases). V was clipped by 7 bases and J by 3 bases, with 14 bases between them. Germline loops: CDR1 SGHKS, CDR2 YYEKEE (reference sequence). The CDR3 is made up of 13 amino acids. The CDR3 loop reads CASYVGVGYEQYF. The CDR3 DNA reads as TGTGCCAGCTACGTAGGGGTAGGCTACGAGCAGTACTTC.

With respect to this clone: Sequence at one end of the junction differs from germline and may be a read error. The rearrangement uses TRBV7-2 and TRBJ1-5; D gene uncertain. CDR1 SGHTA and CDR2 FQGNSA come from the germline V gene. The CDR3 sequence is 11 residues long. The CDR3 sequence: CASSPGRGRYF. The CDR3 DNA is TGTGCCAGCAGCCCCGGCCGAGGTCGGTATTTT.

The chain joins TRBV4-1 to TRBJ1-5, with D possibly being TRBD1 (5 bases). CDR3 length equals 15 residues. The V end was cut by 0 bases, the J end by 3 bases, with 9 bases between. Germline CDR1 reads MGHRA; CDR2 reads YSYEKL. CDR3 in amino acids: CASSQDGGVNQPQHF. The CDR3 coding sequence is TGCGCCAGCAGCCAAGATGGGGGGGTCAATCAGCCCCAGCATTTT.

The chain recombines TRBV28 with TRBJ2-2; TRBD1 is a possible D gene (6 bases). CDR1 is MDHEN, CDR2 SYDVKM, per germline. This CDR3 region has 16 residues. Trimming took 2 bases from V and 4 from J, leaving 14 bases between them. The CDR3 here is CASSLIKIGGTGELFF. DNA of the CDR3: TGTGCCAGCAGTTTAATAAAGATAGGGGGCACCGGGGAGCTGTTTTTT.

The genes are TRBV5-1 and TRBJ2-5; TRBD1 matches at 8 bases. The CDR3 spans 17 residues. The germline CDR1 and CDR2 sequences are SGHRS and YFSETQ. The V gene end was trimmed by 0 bases and the J gene end by 0 bases; junction bases not matched to a gene: 7. The CDR3 is CASSLGPQGAYQETQYF. The CDR3 nucleotides are TGCGCCAGCAGCTTGGGACCCCAGGGGGCCTACCAAGAGACCCAGTACTTC.